This TCR beta chain was recorded in a study of Tregs in tolerant kidney transplant recipients. The study, taken as a whole, reports: Some patients' samples used different primers over time, so nucleotide sequences weren't comparable.

The CDR3 is 16 amino acids. V dropped 1 base and J dropped 4 bases, with 14 bases sitting between them. Germline CDR1 reads KGHSH; CDR2 reads LQKENI. In regard to this clone: Antigen specificity is unknown.

TCRdb's table, derived via immunoSEQ multiplex PCR, lists solely in-frame clones and lacks some. The sample gives about 110,000 clones, nearly 90% of which show up once; 0.34% is in the top ten. This specimen consisted of CD4+ T cells from blood, obtained before the transplant. The source of this sequence is a human donor who received a combined kidney and bone marrow transplant. V is TRBV18 and J is TRBJ1-3; tentative D call: TRBD1 (5 bases). DNA of the CDR3: TGTGCCAGCTCACCACTTGCAGGGTCAGGAGGAAACACCATATATTTT. This sequence encodes CASSPLAGSGGNTIYF.